This is a list of T cell receptor beta chains from one sample in a study of blood T cell repertoires in COVID-19. Sequenced by immunoSEQ multiplex PCR; TCRdb stores in-frame clones only, minus some. The repertoire includes about 230,000 clones, about 90% of them detected once, and under 3.5% sits in the top ten. The sample consisted of peripheral blood. These receptors all stem from a man younger than 40 with COVID-19, enrolled during active disease. The CDR3 runs from the conserved cysteine through the conserved F or W. D genes are given only for firm matches. Clone size is stated in some rows and not others, as once, few, many or a class when expanded.

TRBV7-2	TRBD1	13	once	TRBJ2-7	TGTGCCAGCAGCTTGGACAGGACCTACGAGCAGTACTTC	CASSLDRTYEQYF
TRBV9	TRBD1	17	-	TRBJ1-6	TGTGCCAGCAGCGTAGCCTCTGGACAGGGGGAAAATTCACCCCTCCACTTT	CASSVASGQGENSPLHF
TRBV7-9	-	13	-	TRBJ1-1	TGTGCCAGCGGCCTAGGGGGGCACCCTGAAGCTTTCTTT	CASGLGGHPEAFF
TRBV24-1	TRBD1	16	-	TRBJ2-1	TGTGCCACCAGTGATACGACAGGGTACTCCTACAATGAGCAGTTCTTC	CATSDTTGYSYNEQFF
TRBV6-5	TRBD1	12	-	TRBJ2-7	TGTGCCAGCAGTCGACAGGGCTACGAGCAGTACTTC	CASSRQGYEQYF
TRBV19	TRBD1	15	-	TRBJ2-1	TGTGCCAGTAGTGAGGGACAGAGAACCTACAATGAGCAGTTCTTC	CASSEGQRTYNEQFF
TRBV9	-	15	-	TRBJ1-3	TGTGCCAGCAGCGTAACAGGGTTCTCTGGAAACACCATATATTTT	CASSVTGFSGNTIYF
TRBV7-2	-	15	-	TRBJ1-4	TGTGCCAGCAGCTCGAGACAGACAACTAATGAAAAACTGTTTTTT	CASSSRQTTNEKLFF
TRBV28	-	14	-	TRBJ2-7	TGTGCCAGCAGTTTGAAGGCGGGATTCTACGAGCAGTACTTC	CASSLKAGFYEQYF
TRBV6-2/TRBV6-3	-	11	-	TRBJ1-1	TGTGCCAGCAGTTACGTCGCTGAAGCTTTCTTT	CASSYVAEAFF
TRBV6-4	-	15	once	TRBJ2-1	TGTGCCAGCAGTTTGGGCTACGGGGGTTTGAATGAGCAGTTCTTC	CASSLGYGGLNEQFF
TRBV18	TRBD2	17	-	TRBJ2-3	TGTGCCAGCTCACCACCGACAGCGGGGGGCCTCACAGATACGCAGTATTTT	CASSPPTAGGLTDTQYF